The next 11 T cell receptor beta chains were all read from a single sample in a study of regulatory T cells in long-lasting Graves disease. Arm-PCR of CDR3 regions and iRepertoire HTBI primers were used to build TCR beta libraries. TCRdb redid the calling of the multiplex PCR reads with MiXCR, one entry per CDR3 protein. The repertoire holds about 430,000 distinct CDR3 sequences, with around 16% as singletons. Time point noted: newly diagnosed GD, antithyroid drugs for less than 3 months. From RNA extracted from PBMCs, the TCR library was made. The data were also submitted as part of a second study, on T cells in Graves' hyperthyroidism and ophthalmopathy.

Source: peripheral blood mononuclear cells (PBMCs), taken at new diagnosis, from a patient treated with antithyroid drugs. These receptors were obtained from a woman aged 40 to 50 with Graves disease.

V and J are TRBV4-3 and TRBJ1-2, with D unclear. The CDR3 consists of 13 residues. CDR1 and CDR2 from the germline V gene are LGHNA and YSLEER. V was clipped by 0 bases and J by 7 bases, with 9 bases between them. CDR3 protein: CASSQERRAGYTF. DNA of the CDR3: TGCGCCAGCAGCCAAGAGAGAAGGGCTGGCTACACCTTC.

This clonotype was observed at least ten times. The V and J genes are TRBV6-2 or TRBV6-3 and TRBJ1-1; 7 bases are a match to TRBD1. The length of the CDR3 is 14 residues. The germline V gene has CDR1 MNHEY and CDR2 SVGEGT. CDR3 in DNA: TGTGCGTCTACATGGGACAGTGCCAACACTGAAGCTTTCTTT. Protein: CASTWDSANTEAFF.

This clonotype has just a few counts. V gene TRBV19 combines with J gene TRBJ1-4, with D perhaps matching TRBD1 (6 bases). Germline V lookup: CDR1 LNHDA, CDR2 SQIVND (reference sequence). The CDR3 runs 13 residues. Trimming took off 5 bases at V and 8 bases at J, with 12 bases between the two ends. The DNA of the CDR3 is TGTGCCAGTAGTCCCCAGGGGAACGAAAAACTGTTTTTT. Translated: CASSPQGNEKLFF.

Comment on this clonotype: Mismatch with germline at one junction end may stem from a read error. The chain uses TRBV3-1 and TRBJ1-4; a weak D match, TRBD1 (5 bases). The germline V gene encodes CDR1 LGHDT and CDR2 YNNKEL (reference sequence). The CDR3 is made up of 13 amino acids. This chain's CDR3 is CVSSQVDTEKLFF. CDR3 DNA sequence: TGTGTCAGCAGCCAAGTGGACACTGAAAAACTGTTTTTT.

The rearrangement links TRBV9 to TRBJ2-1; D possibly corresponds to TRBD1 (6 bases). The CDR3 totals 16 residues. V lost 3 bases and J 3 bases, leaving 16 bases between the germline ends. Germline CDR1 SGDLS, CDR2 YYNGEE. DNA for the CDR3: TGTGCCAGCAGCGCCGGGGCAGGGGCCCTCTACAATGAGCAGTTCTTC. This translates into CASSAGAGALYNEQFF.

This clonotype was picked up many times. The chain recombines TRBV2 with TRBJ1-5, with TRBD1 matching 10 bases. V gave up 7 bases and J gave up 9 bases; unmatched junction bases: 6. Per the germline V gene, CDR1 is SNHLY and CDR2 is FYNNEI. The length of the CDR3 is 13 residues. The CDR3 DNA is TGTGCCAGCACCCGGGGACAGGGGATGCCCCAGCATTTT. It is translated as CASTRGQGMPQHF.

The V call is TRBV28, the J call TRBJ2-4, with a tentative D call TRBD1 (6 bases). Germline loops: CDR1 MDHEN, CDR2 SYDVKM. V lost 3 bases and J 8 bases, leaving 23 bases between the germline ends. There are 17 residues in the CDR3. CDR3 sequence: CASSFFGRGELWDIQYF. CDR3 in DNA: TGTGCCAGCAGTTTTTTTGGCAGGGGAGAATTGTGGGACATTCAGTACTTC. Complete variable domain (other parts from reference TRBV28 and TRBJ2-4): DVKVTQSSRYLVKRTGEKVFLECVQDMDHENMFWYRQDPGLGLRLIYFSYDVKMKEKGDIPEGYSVSREKKERFSLILESASTNQTSMYLCASSFFGRGELWDIQYFGAGTRLSVL.

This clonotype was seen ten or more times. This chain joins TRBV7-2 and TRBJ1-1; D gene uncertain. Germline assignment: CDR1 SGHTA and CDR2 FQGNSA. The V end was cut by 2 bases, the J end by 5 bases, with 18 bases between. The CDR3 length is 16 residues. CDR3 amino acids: CASSLPMDPLGTEAFF. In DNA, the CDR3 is TGTGCCAGCAGCTTACCAATGGACCCCCTGGGAACTGAAGCTTTCTTT.

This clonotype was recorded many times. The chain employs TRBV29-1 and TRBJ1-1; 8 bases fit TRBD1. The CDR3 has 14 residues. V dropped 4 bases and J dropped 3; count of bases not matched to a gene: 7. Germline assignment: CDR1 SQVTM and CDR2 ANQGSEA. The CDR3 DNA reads TGCAGCGTTGTCCTGACAGGGGTCGACACTGAAGCTTTCTTT. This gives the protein CSVVLTGVDTEAFF.

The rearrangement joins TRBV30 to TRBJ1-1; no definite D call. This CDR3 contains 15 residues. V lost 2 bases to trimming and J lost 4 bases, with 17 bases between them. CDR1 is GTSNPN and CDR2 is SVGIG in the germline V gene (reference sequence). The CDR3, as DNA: TGTGCCTGGAGTATGGGGAGGACTGGGGTCACTGAAGCTTTCTTT. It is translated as CAWSMGRTGVTEAFF.

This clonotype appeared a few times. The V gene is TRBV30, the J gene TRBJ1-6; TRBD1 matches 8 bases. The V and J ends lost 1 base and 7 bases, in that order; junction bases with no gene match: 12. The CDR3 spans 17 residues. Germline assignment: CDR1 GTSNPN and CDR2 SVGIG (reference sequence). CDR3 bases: TGTGCCTGGAGTGGACTGACAGGGGAGGGGACCAATTCACCCCTCCACTTT. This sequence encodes CAWSGLTGEGTNSPLHF.